This T cell receptor beta chain was documented in a study of T cells in localized non-small cell lung cancer. Study-wide results and caveats: With higher T cell density in blood came longer overall survival. Adjacent lung held a median 57 of the top 100 tumor clones.

The assay was immunoSEQ multiplex PCR, and TCRdb's table has in-frame clones only and misses some. The table lists about 20,000 clones, more than 75% of them singletons. V shed 9 bases and J shed 9 bases, with 15 bases lying between them. Germline V gene lookup returns CDR1 MNHEY and CDR2 SMNVEV (reference sequence). This CDR3 has 13 residues. This clone was seen a handful of times. Its antigen is currently unknown. The sequencing here drew on PBMCs, taken before any cancer treatment. The chain carries TRBV27 and TRBJ1-6; D is perhaps TRBD1 (6 bases). The TCR originated in a man aged 40-75 years with stage II squamous cell lung carcinoma. CDR3 region: CASCFPGVSPLHF. The CDR3 DNA sequence: TGTGCCAGTTGTTTTCCAGGGGTTTCACCCCTCCACTTT.